This record covers a single TCR beta chain. What it binds is not known. PCR was performed a second time for about 7 to 11 cycles using a sample-barcoded 5' primer and a J-beta primer mix. A 12-random-nucleotide template-switch adaptor tagged each cDNA molecule. Each CDR3 protein gets one entry after TCRdb re-called the 5' RACE reads with MiXCR. The data hold about 1.1 million distinct CDR3 sequences, with roughly two fifths observed a single time. This CDR3 has 19 residues. V was clipped by 5 bases and J by 2 bases; unmatched bases: 14. Germline CDR1 is SGHTA and CDR2 is FQGNSA. This entry is derived from a study of blood T cells in healthy people across ages. Study findings and constraints: Age showed a roughly linear inverse relationship with TCR beta diversity per million T cells.

Sequencing was carried out using blood. The source of this sequence is a young man in good health. The chain recombines TRBV7-2 with TRBJ2-2, with 10 bases identical to TRBD1. CDR3 sequence: CASSLDRPTGGRNTGELFF. CDR3 nucleotides: TGTGCCAGCAGCCTCGACCGTCCGACAGGGGGCCGTAACACCGGGGAGCTGTTTTTT.